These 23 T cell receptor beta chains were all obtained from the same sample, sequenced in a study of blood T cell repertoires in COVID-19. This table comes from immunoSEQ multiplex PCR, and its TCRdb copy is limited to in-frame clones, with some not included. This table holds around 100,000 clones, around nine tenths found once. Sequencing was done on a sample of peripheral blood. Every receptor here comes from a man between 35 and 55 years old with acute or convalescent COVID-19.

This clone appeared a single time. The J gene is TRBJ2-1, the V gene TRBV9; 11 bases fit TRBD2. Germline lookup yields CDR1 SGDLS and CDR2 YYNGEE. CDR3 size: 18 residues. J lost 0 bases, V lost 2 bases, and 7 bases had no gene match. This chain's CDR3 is CASSVLAGGTSSYNEQFF. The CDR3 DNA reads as TGTGCCAGCAGCGTTCTAGCGGGGGGCACCAGCTCCTACAATGAGCAGTTCTTC.

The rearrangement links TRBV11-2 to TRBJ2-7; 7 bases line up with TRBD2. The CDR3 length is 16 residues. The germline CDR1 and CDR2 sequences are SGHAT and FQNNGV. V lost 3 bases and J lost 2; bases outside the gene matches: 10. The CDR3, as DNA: TGTGCCAGCAGCTTTGGCCTCGGGGAGGGCCCCTACGAGCAGTACTTC. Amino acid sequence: CASSFGLGEGPYEQYF.

The CDR3 protein is CASSLDSRETQYF. Written as DNA, the CDR3 is TGTGCCAGCAGCTTAGATTCCCGGGAGACCCAGTACTTC. The chain links TRBV11-3 to TRBJ2-5; D remains ambiguous. Per the germline V gene, CDR1 is SGHNT and CDR2 is YENEEA. With 0 bases removed from V and 5 bases from J, the gap between germline ends came to 7 bases. CDR3 length equals 13 residues. Together with reference TRBV11-3 and TRBJ2-5, the CDR3 gives the full variable domain: EAGVVQSPRYKIIEKKQPVAFWCNPISGHNTLYWYLQNLGQGPELLIRYENEEAVDDSQLPKDRFSAERLKGVDSTLKIQPAELGDSAVYLCASSLDSRETQYFGPGTRLLVL.

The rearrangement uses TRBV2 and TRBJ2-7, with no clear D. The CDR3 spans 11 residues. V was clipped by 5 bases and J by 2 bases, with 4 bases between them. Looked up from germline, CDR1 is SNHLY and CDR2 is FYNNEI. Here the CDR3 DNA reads TGTGCCAGCAGTCTACCCTACGAGCAGTACTTC. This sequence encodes CASSLPYEQYF. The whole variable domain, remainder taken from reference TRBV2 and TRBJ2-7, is EPEVTQTPSHQVTQMGQEVILRCVPISNHLYFYWYRQILGQKVEFLVSFYNNEISEKSEIFDDQFSVERPDGSNFTLKIRSTKLEDSAMYFCASSLPYEQYFGPGTRLTVT.

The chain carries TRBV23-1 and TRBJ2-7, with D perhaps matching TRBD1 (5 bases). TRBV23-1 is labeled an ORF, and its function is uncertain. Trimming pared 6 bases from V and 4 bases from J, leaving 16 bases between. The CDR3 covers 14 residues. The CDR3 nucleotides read TGCGCCAGCAGGAAACAGGATTCCGGGTACGAGCAGTACTTC. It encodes CASRKQDSGYEQYF.

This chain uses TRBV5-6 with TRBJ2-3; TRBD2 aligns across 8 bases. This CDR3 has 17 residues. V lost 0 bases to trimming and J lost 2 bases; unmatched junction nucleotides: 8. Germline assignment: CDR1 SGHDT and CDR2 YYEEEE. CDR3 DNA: TGTGCCAGCAGCTTGGAGTTCCAGCGGGGGTACACAGATACGCAGTATTTT. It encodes CASSLEFQRGYTDTQYF.

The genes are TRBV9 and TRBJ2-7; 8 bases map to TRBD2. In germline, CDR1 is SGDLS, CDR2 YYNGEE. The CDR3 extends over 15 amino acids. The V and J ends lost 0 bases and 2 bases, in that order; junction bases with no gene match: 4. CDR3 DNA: TGTGCCAGCAGCGTAGGCAGTAGCGGGACCTACGAGCAGTACTTC. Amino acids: CASSVGSSGTYEQYF.

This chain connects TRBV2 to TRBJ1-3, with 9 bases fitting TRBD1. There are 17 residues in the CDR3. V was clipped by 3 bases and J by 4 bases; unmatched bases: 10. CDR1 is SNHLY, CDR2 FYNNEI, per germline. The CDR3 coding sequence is TGTGCCAGCAGTGATCCCTCCGGGACAGGGTCGGGAAACACCATATATTTT. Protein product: CASSDPSGTGSGNTIYF.

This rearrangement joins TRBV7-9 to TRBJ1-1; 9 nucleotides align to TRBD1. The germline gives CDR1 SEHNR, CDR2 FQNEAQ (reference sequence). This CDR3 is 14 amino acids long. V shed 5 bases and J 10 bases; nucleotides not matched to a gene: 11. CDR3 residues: CASSTTGTGSGAFF. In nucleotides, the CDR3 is TGTGCCAGCAGCACAACCGGGACAGGGTCGGGAGCTTTCTTT.

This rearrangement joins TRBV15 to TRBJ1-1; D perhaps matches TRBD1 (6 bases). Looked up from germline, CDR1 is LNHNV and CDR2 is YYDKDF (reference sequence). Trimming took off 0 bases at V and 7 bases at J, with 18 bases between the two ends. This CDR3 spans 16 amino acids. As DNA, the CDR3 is TGTGCCACCAGCAGAGATTGGGGGGGGCTAGGAAGTGAAGCTTTCTTT. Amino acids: CATSRDWGGLGSEAFF.

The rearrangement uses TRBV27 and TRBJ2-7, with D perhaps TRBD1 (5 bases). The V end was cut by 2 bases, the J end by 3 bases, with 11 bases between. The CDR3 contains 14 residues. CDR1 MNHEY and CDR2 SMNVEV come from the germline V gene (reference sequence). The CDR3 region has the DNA TGTGCCAGCAGTTTAGGGGCATCCTACTACGAGCAGTACTTC. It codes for CASSLGASYYEQYF.

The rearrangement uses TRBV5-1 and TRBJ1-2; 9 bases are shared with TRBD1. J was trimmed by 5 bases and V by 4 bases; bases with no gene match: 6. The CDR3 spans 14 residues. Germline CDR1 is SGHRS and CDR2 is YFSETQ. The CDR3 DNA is TGCGCCAGCAGCCACACAGGGGGCTTGTATGGCTACACCTTC. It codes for CASSHTGGLYGYTF.

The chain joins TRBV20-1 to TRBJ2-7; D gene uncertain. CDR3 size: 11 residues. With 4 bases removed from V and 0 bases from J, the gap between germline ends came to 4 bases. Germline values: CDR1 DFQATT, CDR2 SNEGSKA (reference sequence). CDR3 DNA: TGCAGTGCTACTAGCTCCTACGAGCAGTACTTC. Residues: CSATSSYEQYF.

The DNA of the CDR3 is TGTGCCATCAGTGAGTCATCCCCGGGGACAGGGTTTATGAGCTCCTACAATGAGCAGTTCTTC. Amino acids: CAISESSPGTGFMSSYNEQFF. The chain links TRBV10-3 to TRBJ2-1, with 9 bases that match TRBD1. The CDR3 sequence is 21 residues long. Per the germline V gene, CDR1 is ENHRY and CDR2 is SYGVKD. After removal of 0 bases from V and 0 bases from J, the junction contained 15 bases not matched to a gene.

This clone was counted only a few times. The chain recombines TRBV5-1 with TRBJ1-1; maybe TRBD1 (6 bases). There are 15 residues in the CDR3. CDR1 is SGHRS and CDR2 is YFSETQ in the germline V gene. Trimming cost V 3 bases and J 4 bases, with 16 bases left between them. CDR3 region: CASSSGGGEVTEAFF. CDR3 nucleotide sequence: TGCGCCAGCAGCTCCGGAGGGGGGGAGGTCACTGAAGCTTTCTTT.

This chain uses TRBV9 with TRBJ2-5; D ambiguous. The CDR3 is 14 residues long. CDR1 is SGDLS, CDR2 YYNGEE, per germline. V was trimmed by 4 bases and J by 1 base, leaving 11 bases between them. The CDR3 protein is CASSTHGAQETQYF. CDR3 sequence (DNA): TGTGCCAGCAGCACTCACGGAGCCCAAGAGACCCAGTACTTC.

The CDR3 nucleotides read TGCGCCAGCAGATGGGGACAGGGATTATTGGATACGCAGTATTTT. This sequence encodes CASRWGQGLLDTQYF. The chain combines TRBV5-1 with TRBJ2-3; 9 bases match TRBD1. V shed 5 bases and J 6 bases; nucleotides not matched to a gene: 10. CDR1 is SGHRS, CDR2 YFSETQ, per germline. The CDR3 has 15 residues. The full variable domain, with the rest looked up from reference TRBV5-1 and TRBJ2-3, is KAGVTQTPRYLIKTRGQQVTLSCSPISGHRSVSWYQQTPGQGLQFLFEYFSETQRNKGNFPGRFSGRQFSNSRSEMNVSTLELGDSALYLCASRWGQGLLDTQYFGPGTRLTVL.

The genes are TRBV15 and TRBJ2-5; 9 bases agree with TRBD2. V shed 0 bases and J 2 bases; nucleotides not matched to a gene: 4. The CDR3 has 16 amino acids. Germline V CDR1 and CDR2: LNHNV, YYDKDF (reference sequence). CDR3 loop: CATSREGTSRQETQYF. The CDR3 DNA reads TGTGCCACCAGCAGAGAGGGGACTAGCCGGCAAGAGACCCAGTACTTC. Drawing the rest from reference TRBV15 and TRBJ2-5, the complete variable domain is DAMVIQNPRYQVTQFGKPVTLSCSQTLNHNVMYWYQQKSSQAPKLLFHYYDKDFNNEADTPDNFQSRRPNTSFCFLDIRSPGLGDTAMYLCATSREGTSRQETQYFGPGTRLLVL.

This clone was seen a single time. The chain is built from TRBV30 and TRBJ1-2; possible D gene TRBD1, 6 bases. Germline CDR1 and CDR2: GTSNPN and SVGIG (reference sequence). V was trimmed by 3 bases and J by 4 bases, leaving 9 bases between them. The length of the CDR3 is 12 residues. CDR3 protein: CAWRTGTYGYTF. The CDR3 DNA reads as TGTGCCTGGAGAACAGGGACCTATGGCTACACCTTC.

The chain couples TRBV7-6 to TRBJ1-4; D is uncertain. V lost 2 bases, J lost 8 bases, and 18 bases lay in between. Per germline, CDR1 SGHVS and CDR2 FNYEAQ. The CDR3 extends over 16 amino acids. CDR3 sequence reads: CASSLYLSGVEEKLFF. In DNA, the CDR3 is TGTGCCAGCAGCTTATATTTGTCCGGGGTAGAGGAAAAACTGTTTTTT.

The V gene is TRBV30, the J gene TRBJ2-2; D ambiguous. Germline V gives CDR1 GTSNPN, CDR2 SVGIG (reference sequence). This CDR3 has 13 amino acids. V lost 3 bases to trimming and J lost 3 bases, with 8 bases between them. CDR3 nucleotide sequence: TGTGCCTGGAGAAGCTACTACACCGGGGAGCTGTTTTTT. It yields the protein CAWRSYYTGELFF.

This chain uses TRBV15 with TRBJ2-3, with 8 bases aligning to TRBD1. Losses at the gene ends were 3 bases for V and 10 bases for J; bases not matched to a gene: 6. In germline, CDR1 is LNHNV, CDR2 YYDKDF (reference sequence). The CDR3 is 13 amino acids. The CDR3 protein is CATSSGTGRAQYF. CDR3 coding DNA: TGTGCCACCAGCAGTGGGACAGGACGAGCGCAGTATTTT. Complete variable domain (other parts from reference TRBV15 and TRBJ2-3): DAMVIQNPRYQVTQFGKPVTLSCSQTLNHNVMYWYQQKSSQAPKLLFHYYDKDFNNEADTPDNFQSRRPNTSFCFLDIRSPGLGDTAMYLCATSSGTGRAQYFGPGTRLTVL.

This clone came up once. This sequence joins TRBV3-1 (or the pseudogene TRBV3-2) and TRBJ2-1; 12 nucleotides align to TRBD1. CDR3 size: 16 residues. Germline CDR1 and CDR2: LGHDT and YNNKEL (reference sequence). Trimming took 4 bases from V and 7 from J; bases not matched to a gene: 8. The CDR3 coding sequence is TGTGCCAGCAGCCTAAGCGGGGACAGGGGGCTTAATGAGCAGTTCTTC. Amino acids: CASSLSGDRGLNEQFF.